This section outlines one T cell receptor beta chain sequence together with its context. Which antigen it targets is not known. Base quality data are lacking; no much larger clone is found one base away. In the prospective study, participants were about 18 to 95 years old, resided in approximately 25 geographic areas of the United States, and were enrolled through a virtual design. In the prospective study, cohorts were assigned on the basis of participant-reported clinical history obtained from a screening survey and a study questionnaire. In the prospective study, mobile phlebotomists collected whole blood, serum and a nasopharyngeal or oropharyngeal swab from each participant. Prospective study participants could optionally give additional blood draws and questionnaires over an approximately two-month period. Before DNA extraction, blood samples from the prospective study were shipped at room temperature or frozen.

TCRbeta CDR3 regions were amplified from genomic DNA by means of the immunoSEQ Assay, a bias-controlled multiplex PCR. The authors' pipeline ran thus. Within the assay, amplification of reference gene primers was used to estimate how many nucleated cells each sample contained. Sequence reads were collapsed and filtered to measure the absolute abundance of every unique TCRbeta CDR3 rearrangement. For each sample, productive Simpson clonality was calculated by taking the square root of Simpson's diversity index across productive rearrangements. Sourced from immuneACCESS, this table was stored by TCRdb with only in-frame sequences that have V and J called. A share of the clones is absent; for the studies checked, an unresolved V gene accounts for under half, and the remainder has no known explanation. V and J calls and clone size are given by that table; D and trimming were obtained from the DNA. The sample table records approximately 250,000 clones; almost 85% of these occur just once. The top ten hold approximately 9.6% of the sample.

This entry is derived from a study of blood T cell repertoires in COVID-19 (dated by TCRdb to 2018 to 2021). Describing the broader study: Samples from collaborators originated in the United States, Italy and Spain and spanned both the acute and convalescent phases of COVID-19. The prospective study material was composed of cDNA or gDNA derived from T cells, B-cell-depleted T cells, or PBMCs. Deeply sampled blood TCRbeta repertoires from subjects exposed to, actively infected with, or recovered from COVID-19 were included in the dataset. The repertoires were made available in a free public database intended to serve as a resource for research on the immune response to SARS-CoV-2. The samples were drawn from two sources: the first 160 participants of the ongoing ImmuneRACE study, and over 1,000 subjects contributed by 6 global collaborators. Nearly every sample came with metadata listing a de-identified subject ID, COVID-19 status, age in years and sex. HLA class I and class II types, where available, came from metadata supplied by the sample provider rather than from assay-based typing.

General findings and caveats noted by the study authors: The quantity of clinical and demographic metadata differed by source and by participant and was supplied without curation.

The CDR3, from cysteine to phenylalanine, totals 16 residues. The only DNA kept is the CDR3, 48 bases in frame from the first base. The trim is 6 bases for V and 0 bases for J, with a gap of 17 bases between the germline ends. CDR1 and CDR2, looked up from the germline V gene, are KGHSH and LQKENI. The sequence was collected from a woman between 50 and 59 years old with acute COVID-19. Sequencing used PBMCs or T cells enriched from blood (not recorded which). The chain was built from TRBV18 and TRBJ1-2, with the D gene too uncertain to name. The CDR3 amino acid sequence is: CASSLEAFLSNYGYTF. The nucleotides are TGTGCCAGCTCTTTAGAGGCTTTTCTGTCTAACTATGGCTACACCTTC.